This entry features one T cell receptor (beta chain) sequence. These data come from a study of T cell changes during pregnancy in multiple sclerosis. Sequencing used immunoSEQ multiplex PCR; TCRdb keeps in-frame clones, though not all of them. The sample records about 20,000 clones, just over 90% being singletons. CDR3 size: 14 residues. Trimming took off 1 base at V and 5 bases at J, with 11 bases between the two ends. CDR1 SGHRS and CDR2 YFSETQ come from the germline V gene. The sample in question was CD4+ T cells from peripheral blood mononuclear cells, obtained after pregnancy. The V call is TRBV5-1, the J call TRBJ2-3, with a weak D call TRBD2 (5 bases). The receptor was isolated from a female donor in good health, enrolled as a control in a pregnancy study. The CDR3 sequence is CASSLSGGGDTQYF. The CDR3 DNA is TGCGCCAGCAGCTTGTCAGGAGGCGGAGATACGCAGTATTTT. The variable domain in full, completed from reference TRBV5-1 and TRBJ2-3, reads KAGVTQTPRYLIKTRGQQVTLSCSPISGHRSVSWYQQTPGQGLQFLFEYFSETQRNKGNFPGRFSGRQFSNSRSEMNVSTLELGDSALYLCASSLSGGGDTQYFGPGTRLTVL.